This T cell receptor (beta chain) was sequenced for a study of blood T cell repertoires in COVID-19. The table came from immunoSEQ multiplex PCR; TCRdb's copy has only in-frame clones and leaves some out. Found here are hundreds of thousands of clones, 75% to 90% of them singletons; the top ten hold around 1%. Per the germline V gene, CDR1 is ENHRY and CDR2 is SYGVKD. Trimming cost V 11 bases and J 5 bases, with 18 bases left between them. The CDR3 spans 13 residues. This clone was seen a few times. Ages ranged from 18 to 89 years, with residence in 24 US areas. Source material: PBMCs or T cells enriched from blood (not recorded which). The TCR originated in a man between 18 and 29 years old who had recovered from COVID-19. The chain recombines TRBV10-3 with TRBJ1-1; possibly TRBD1 for D (6 bases). CDR3 sequence: CAAGGQGRTEAFF. The CDR3 coding sequence is TGTGCCGCCGGGGGGCAGGGGAGGACTGAAGCTTTCTTT.